The 29 T cell receptor beta chains below come from one sample, sequenced in a study of cytotoxic CD8 clonotypes in ibrutinib-treated CLL. Assay: immunoSEQ multiplex PCR; the TCRdb copy retains only in-frame clones and omits some. The sample lists 150,000 or so clones, around 80% seen once, with about 4.6% in the top ten. The material was PBMCs, obtained after 24 months of ibrutinib treatment. Receptors originate from a human donor with chronic lymphocytic leukemia.

The chain links TRBV9 to TRBJ1-4; tentative D call: TRBD1 (5 bases). V was trimmed by 0 bases and J by 3 bases, leaving 15 bases between them. Per the germline V gene, CDR1 is SGDLS and CDR2 is YYNGEE. CDR3 length: 17 residues. This CDR3 reads CASSVGGKGLSNEKLFF. CDR3 nucleotides: TGTGCCAGCAGCGTAGGGGGAAAGGGACTCTCTAATGAAAAACTGTTTTTT.

V and J are TRBV7-2 and TRBJ2-3, with D possibly TRBD2 on 5 matching bases. The germline gives CDR1 SGHTA, CDR2 FQGNSA. This CDR3 is built from 16 residues. V lost 4 bases to trimming and J lost 1 base, with 15 bases between them. The CDR3, as DNA: TGTGCCAGCAGCTCATCCCGCGGGCACCGCACAGATACGCAGTATTTT. Translating it yields CASSSSRGHRTDTQYF.

V gene TRBV5-1 combines with J gene TRBJ1-2; the match to TRBD1 covers 9 bases. The CDR3 extends over 14 amino acids. Germline-derived CDR1 and CDR2 are SGHRS and YFSETQ. V lost 5 bases and J lost 4; bases outside the gene matches: 6. CDR3 sequence reads: CASRPGQGVYGYTF. CDR3 bases: TGCGCCAGCAGACCGGGACAGGGCGTCTATGGCTACACCTTC.

A word on this clone: Relative to the germline gene, one junction end is altered; a read error may explain this. The chain recombines TRBV5-4 with TRBJ2-1, with 11 bases that match TRBD2. In germline, CDR1 is SGHNT, CDR2 YYREEE (reference sequence). CDR3 length equals 17 residues. CDR3 region: CASSQGLAGAAREWQFF. The CDR3, as DNA: TGCGCCAGCAGCCAAGGACTAGCGGGCGCCGCGCGGGAATGGCAGTTCTTC.

This chain joins TRBV5-4 and TRBJ1-6, with no clear D. Trimming took 2 bases from V and 10 from J, leaving 7 bases between them. CDR1 SGHNT and CDR2 YYREEE come from the germline V gene (reference sequence). The CDR3 totals 12 residues. The CDR3 DNA reads TGTGCCAGCAGCTTTTATGGGTCACCCCTCCACTTT. It specifies CASSFYGSPLHF.

The V gene is TRBV28, the J gene TRBJ2-7, with D uncertain. V gave up 8 bases and J gave up 3 bases, with 5 bases separating them. CDR1 is MDHEN, CDR2 SYDVKM, per germline. The CDR3 totals 10 residues. CDR3 in amino acids: CASGVYEQYF. For the CDR3, the DNA is TGTGCCAGCGGGGTCTACGAGCAGTACTTC.

The rearrangement links TRBV7-2 to TRBJ1-2, with 7 bases identical to TRBD1. J gave up 0 bases and V 5 bases, and 6 bases lay outside the gene matches. The CDR3 is made up of 15 amino acids. The germline V gene has CDR1 SGHTA and CDR2 FQGNSA. The CDR3: CASSPGTAANYGYTF. The CDR3 DNA reads TGTGCCAGCAGCCCCGGGACAGCAGCTAACTATGGCTACACCTTC.

This sequence joins TRBV5-1 and TRBJ1-4, with 8 bases matching TRBD1. Germline V gene lookup returns CDR1 SGHRS and CDR2 YFSETQ. V gave up 7 bases and J gave up 5 bases; unmatched junction bases: 4. The CDR3 sequence is 13 residues long. The CDR3 coding sequence is TGCGCCAGCCGGGACAGGAGGAATGAAAAACTGTTTTTT. This gives the protein CASRDRRNEKLFF.

The chain has TRBV2 and TRBJ1-1; D is possibly TRBD1 (5 bases). V was cut by 4 bases and J by 1 base, with 7 bases left in between. This CDR3 is built from 13 residues. The V gene's germline CDR1 is SNHLY and CDR2 FYNNEI. CDR3 in DNA: TGTGCCAGCAGTGGGGACCGGAACACTGAAGCTTTCTTT. Protein sequence: CASSGDRNTEAFF. The complete variable domain, with remaining parts taken from reference TRBV2 and TRBJ1-1, reads EPEVTQTPSHQVTQMGQEVILRCVPISNHLYFYWYRQILGQKVEFLVSFYNNEISEKSEIFDDQFSVERPDGSNFTLKIRSTKLEDSAMYFCASSGDRNTEAFFGQGTRLTVV.

This chain uses TRBV5-1 with TRBJ2-7; the D is unclear. The germline V gene encodes CDR1 SGHRS and CDR2 YFSETQ. CDR3 length: 14 amino acids. V gave up 1 base and J gave up 0 bases, with 8 bases separating them. The CDR3: CASSLMGISYEQYF. The CDR3 nucleotides are TGCGCCAGCAGCTTGATGGGTATCTCCTACGAGCAGTACTTC.

A word on this clone: A junction boundary mismatches the germline segment, possibly from a read error. V usage is TRBV11-3 and J usage is TRBJ1-5; perhaps TRBD1 as D (5 bases). The CDR3 loop spans 11 amino acids. Germline V gene data show CDR1 as SGHNT and CDR2 as YENEEA. The DNA of the CDR3 is TGTGCCAGCAGCTTAGAGGGGCGGCGACTTTTT. This translates into CASSLEGRRLF. The full variable domain, rest sourced from reference TRBV11-3 and TRBJ1-5, is EAGVVQSPRYKIIEKKQPVAFWCNPISGHNTLYWYLQNLGQGPELLIRYENEEAVDDSQLPKDRFSAERLKGVDSTLKIQPAELGDSAVYLCASSLEGRRLFGDGTRLSIL.

V gene TRBV7-2 combines with J gene TRBJ2-3, with D possibly being TRBD2 (6 bases). Germline V gene lookup returns CDR1 SGHTA and CDR2 FQGNSA. V was trimmed by 1 base and J by 2 bases, leaving 16 bases between them. The CDR3 covers 17 residues. DNA for the CDR3: TGTGCCAGCAGCTTAGGACCAGCGGGCCTGACCACAGATACGCAGTATTTT. Translation gives CASSLGPAGLTTDTQYF.

At least ten counts were recorded for this clone. Other DNA sequences from this sample encode an identical CDR3 as well. The chain carries TRBV30 and TRBJ1-5, with no clear D. The CDR3 loop spans 14 amino acids. Deletions cut 1 base from V and 0 bases from J, with 7 bases between. Germline CDR1 reads GTSNPN; CDR2 reads SVGIG (reference sequence). Written as DNA, the CDR3 is TGTGCCTGGAGTGGGGGATATAGCAATCAGCCCCAGCATTTT. It is translated as CAWSGGYSNQPQHF.

The chain couples TRBV6-1 to TRBJ2-7; 10 nucleotides match TRBD1. The germline V gene has CDR1 MNHNS and CDR2 SASEGT. This CDR3 contains 13 residues. Germline trimming cut 4 bases from V and 5 bases from J; bases unmatched to any gene: 2. CDR3 in DNA: TGTGCCAGCAGTGGGGACAGGGGCCACGAGCAGTACTTC. This codes for CASSGDRGHEQYF.

The CDR3 DNA is TGTGCCTGCCGTAAAGTGGCCTCCTACAATGAGCAGTTCTTC. Its translation: CACRKVASYNEQFF. The rearrangement links TRBV30 to TRBJ2-1; D ambiguous. The CDR3 has 14 amino acids. Looked up from germline, CDR1 is GTSNPN and CDR2 is SVGIG (reference sequence). V gave up 6 bases and J gave up 0 bases, with 12 bases separating them.

As for this clone: At one end, the junction sequence differs from germline, possibly due to a read error. The gene calls are TRBV7-7 and TRBJ2-7, with 12 bases fitting TRBD1. Germline CDR1 is SSHAT and CDR2 is FNYEAQ (reference sequence). The CDR3 sequence is 15 residues long. Written as DNA, the CDR3 is TGTGCTAGCAGCGTGGGACAGGGGGCTGGGTACGAGCAGTACTTC. It translates to CASSVGQGAGYEQYF.

This chain uses TRBV28 with TRBJ2-5; 13 nucleotides agree with TRBD2. The CDR3 spans 16 residues. J was trimmed by 5 bases and V by 6 bases; bases with no gene match: 9. CDR1 is MDHEN, CDR2 SYDVKM, per germline. CDR3 in DNA: TGTGCCAGCAGGGGGACTAGCGGGGCACGTGGGGAGACCCAGTACTTC. Residues: CASRGTSGARGETQYF.

This clone was detected only once. This chain connects TRBV28 to TRBJ1-3, with D possibly TRBD1 on 5 matching bases. The V gene's germline CDR1 is MDHEN and CDR2 SYDVKM. CDR3 size: 16 residues. Between the trimmed V and J ends, which lost 1 base and 2 bases, there was a span of 12 bases. The CDR3 reads CASSLFGAVTGNTIYF. The CDR3 nucleotides are TGTGCCAGCAGTTTATTTGGGGCAGTGACTGGAAACACCATATATTTT.

The J gene is TRBJ1-3, the V gene TRBV7-3; possible D gene TRBD1, 5 bases. This CDR3 region has 15 residues. Per germline, CDR1 SGHTA and CDR2 FQGTGA. The V end lost 0 bases, the J end lost 6 bases, and 12 bases lay between the germline ends. The CDR3 spells CASSLTGDGVNTIYF. In nucleotides, the CDR3 is TGTGCCAGCAGCTTAACCGGGGACGGGGTAAACACCATATATTTT.

J is TRBJ2-3 and V is TRBV19; D assignment may be TRBD1 or TRBD2 (5 bases each). Trimming cost V 6 bases and J 5 bases, with 15 bases left between them. Germline V gene lookup returns CDR1 LNHDA and CDR2 SQIVND (reference sequence). This CDR3 is 14 amino acids long. As DNA, the CDR3 is TGTGCCAGTAGCCGGAAGGGGAGCCAAGATACGCAGTATTTT. Translating it yields CASSRKGSQDTQYF.

CDR3 DNA: TGCAGCGTTGATCTGATGGGCCTTCCGTATGAAAAACTGTTTTTT. Translation: CSVDLMGLPYEKLFF. The V call is TRBV29-1, the J call TRBJ1-4; no reliable D call. Germline CDR1 is SQVTM and CDR2 is ANQGSEA. The CDR3 is 15 amino acids. V gave up 3 bases and J gave up 6 bases, with 17 bases separating them.

This clone was counted a single time. The chain carries TRBV29-1 and TRBJ2-1; 7 nucleotides agree with TRBD1. The germline V gene encodes CDR1 SQVTM and CDR2 ANQGSEA. This CDR3 contains 15 residues. The trim removed 3 bases at V and 0 bases at J, leaving 5 bases unmatched. In DNA form, the CDR3 reads TGCAGCGTTGATTCCGGGACAGACTCCTACAATGAGCAGTTCTTC. Amino acid sequence: CSVDSGTDSYNEQFF.

V gene TRBV6-1 combines with J gene TRBJ2-3; TRBD2 might be the D (6 bases). The CDR3 length is 14 residues. The V end lost 7 bases, the J end lost 2 bases, and 13 bases lay between the germline ends. The germline V gene has CDR1 MNHNS and CDR2 SASEGT. The CDR3 sequence is CASKEGRYTDTQYF. In DNA form, the CDR3 reads TGTGCCAGCAAGGAGGGCCGGTACACAGATACGCAGTATTTT.

This clone was counted only a few times. This sequence joins TRBV2 and TRBJ1-5; 8 bases fit TRBD1. CDR1 and CDR2 from the germline V gene are SNHLY and FYNNEI. The CDR3 runs 13 residues. J was trimmed by 3 bases and V by 9 bases; bases with no gene match: 4. The CDR3 DNA reads TGTGCCAGTGCGGACAGGGACAATCAGCCCCAGCATTTT. Translation: CASADRDNQPQHF.

The V gene is TRBV5-4, the J gene TRBJ2-1, with D possibly TRBD1 on 6 matching bases. This CDR3 is 15 amino acids long. In germline, CDR1 is SGHNT, CDR2 YYREEE (reference sequence). The germline V and J ends were trimmed by 2 bases and 5 bases, with 14 bases remaining between them. The CDR3 nucleotides are TGTGCCAGCAGCTTTTACAGGGAACTAAACAATGAGCAGTTCTTC. Its translation is CASSFYRELNNEQFF.

J is TRBJ1-1 and V is TRBV19; the D is unclear. Trimming cost V 5 bases and J 6 bases, with 13 bases left between them. Germline values: CDR1 LNHDA, CDR2 SQIVND (reference sequence). This CDR3 region has 13 residues. The CDR3 loop reads CASSARRTPEAFF. CDR3 coding DNA: TGTGCCAGTAGTGCCCGACGAACACCTGAAGCTTTCTTT.

V and J are TRBV7-2 and TRBJ2-3, with 7 bases matching TRBD2. The CDR3 has 15 amino acids. J lost 2 bases, V lost 5 bases, and 7 bases had no gene match. Germline V gene sequence: CDR1 SGHTA, CDR2 FQGNSA. CDR3 sequence: CASSAPSGHTDTQYF. The CDR3 DNA follows: TGTGCCAGCAGCGCCCCTAGCGGCCACACAGATACGCAGTATTTT. The full variable domain, in which reference TRBV7-2 and TRBJ2-3 provide the parts outside the CDR3, is GAGVSQSPSNKVTEKGKDVELRCDPISGHTALYWYRQSLGQGLEFLIYFQGNSAPDKSGLPSDRFSAERTGGSVSTLTIQRTQQEDSAVYLCASSAPSGHTDTQYFGPGTRLTVL.

The V gene is TRBV18, the J gene TRBJ1-4; 7 nucleotides agree with TRBD1. Trimming at V came to 0 bases and at J to 5 bases, leaving 6 bases not matched to a gene. The CDR3 runs 16 residues. The germline V gene has CDR1 KGHSH and CDR2 LQKENI. The CDR3 loop reads CASSPPGGGRNEKLFF. The CDR3 DNA sequence: TGTGCCAGCTCACCACCGGGAGGGGGCCGAAATGAAAAACTGTTTTTT.

V and J are TRBV29-1 and TRBJ2-7; 10 bases map to TRBD1. The junction had 3 bases not matched to a gene; V was cut back by 7 bases and J by 6 bases. Germline CDR1 and CDR2: SQVTM and ANQGSEA. The CDR3 has 11 residues. The chain's CDR3 is CSATGGVEQYF. CDR3 sequence (DNA): TGCAGCGCGACAGGGGGCGTCGAGCAGTACTTC.